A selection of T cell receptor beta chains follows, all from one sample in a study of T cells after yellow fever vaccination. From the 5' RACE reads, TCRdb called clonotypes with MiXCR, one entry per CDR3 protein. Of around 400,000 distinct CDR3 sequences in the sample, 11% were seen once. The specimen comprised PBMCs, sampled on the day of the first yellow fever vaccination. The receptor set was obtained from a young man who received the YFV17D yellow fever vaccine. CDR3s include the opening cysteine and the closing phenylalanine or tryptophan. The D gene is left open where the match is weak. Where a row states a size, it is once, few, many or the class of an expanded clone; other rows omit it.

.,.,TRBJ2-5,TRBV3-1,CASLSSGLLIETQYF,TGTGCCAGCCTCTCCTCGGGGTTACTAATAGAGACCCAGTACTTC
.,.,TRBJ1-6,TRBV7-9,CASSLGAGDPPPLHF,TGTGCCAGCAGCTTAGGGGCAGGGGATCCCCCACCCCTCCACTTT
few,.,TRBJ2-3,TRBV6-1,CASSPGLPWKRGDTQYF,TGTGCCAGCAGTCCCGGACTCCCTTGGAAAAGGGGAGATACGCAGTATTTT
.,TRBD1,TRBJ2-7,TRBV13,CASSWDREYEQYF,TGTGCCAGCAGCTGGGACAGGGAGTACGAGCAGTACTTC
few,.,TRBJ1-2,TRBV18,CASSPSGRGAGYGYTF,TGTGCCAGCTCACCTTCCGGACGGGGCGCGGGCTATGGCTACACCTTC
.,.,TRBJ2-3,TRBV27,CASWPGGIGTDTQYF,TGTGCCAGCTGGCCGGGTGGGATTGGCACAGATACGCAGTATTTT
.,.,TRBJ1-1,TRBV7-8,CASSFLSGRNTEAFF,TGTGCCAGCAGCTTCCTGAGCGGCAGAAACACTGAAGCTTTCTTT
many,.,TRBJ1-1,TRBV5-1,CASSLEGLTEAFF,TGCGCCAGCAGCTTGGAGGGGCTTACTGAAGCTTTCTTT
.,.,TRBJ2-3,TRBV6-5,CASSTRAGTQYF,TGTGCCAGCAGTACCCGGGCGGGTACGCAGTATTTT
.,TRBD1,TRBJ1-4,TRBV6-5,CASSNRGLANEKLFF,TGTGCCAGCAGTAACAGGGGGCTGGCTAATGAAAAACTGTTTTTT
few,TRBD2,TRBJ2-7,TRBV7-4,CASSLGLAARRKDEQYF,TGTGCCAGCAGCCTCGGACTAGCGGCCAGACGAAAAGACGAGCAGTACTTC
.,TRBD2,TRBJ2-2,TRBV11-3,CASSLGLAVGTGELFF,TGTGCCAGCAGCTTAGGACTAGCGGTGGGCACCGGGGAGCTGTTTTTT
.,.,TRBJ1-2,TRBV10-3,CAISENIKGKDGYTF,TGTGCCATCAGTGAGAATATTAAGGGGAAGGATGGCTACACCTTC
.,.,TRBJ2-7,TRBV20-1,CSARDSLTYEQYF,TGCAGTGCTAGGGACAGCCTGACCTACGAGCAGTACTTC
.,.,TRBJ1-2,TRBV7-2,CASSLVWLGPGGYTF,TGTGCCAGCAGCTTAGTGTGGCTGGGACCGGGGGGCTACACCTTC
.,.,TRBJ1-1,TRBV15,CATSTEGLYTEAFF,TGTGCCACCAGCACCGAGGGACTATACACTGAAGCTTTCTTT
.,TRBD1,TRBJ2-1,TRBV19,CASSARDSSYNEQFF,TGTGCCAGTAGTGCCCGGGACAGCTCCTACAATGAGCAGTTCTTC
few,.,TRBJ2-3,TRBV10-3,CAISGGQGDTQYF,TGTGCCATCAGTGGCGGTCAAGGGGATACGCAGTATTTT
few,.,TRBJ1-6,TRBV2,CASSDQGSNSPLHF,TGTGCCAGCAGTGACCAGGGGAGTAATTCACCCCTCCACTTT
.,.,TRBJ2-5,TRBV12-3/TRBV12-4,CASSFGASPADQYF,TGTGCCAGCAGTTTTGGGGCCAGCCCAGCGGACCAGTACTTC
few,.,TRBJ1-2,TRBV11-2,CASSLVAGIYGYTF,TGTGCCAGCAGCTTAGTTGCAGGGATATATGGCTACACCTTC
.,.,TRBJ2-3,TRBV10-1,CASSDPQTRRSTDTQYF,TGCGCCAGCAGTGACCCCCAGACCCGAAGGAGCACAGATACGCAGTATTTT
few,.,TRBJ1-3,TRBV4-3,CASSPDGFVDTIYF,TGCGCCAGCAGCCCAGACGGGTTCGTCGACACCATATATTTT
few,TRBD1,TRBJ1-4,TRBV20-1,CSAGRDSYNEKLFF,TGCAGTGCGGGTCGGGACAGCTATAATGAAAAACTGTTTTTT
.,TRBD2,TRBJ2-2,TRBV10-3,CAISDTSGGVTGELFF,TGTGCCATCAGTGATACGAGCGGGGGTGTTACCGGGGAGCTGTTTTTT
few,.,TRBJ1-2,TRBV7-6,CASSLDPGGRGYTF,TGTGCCAGCAGCTTAGATCCTGGGGGTCGTGGCTACACCTTC
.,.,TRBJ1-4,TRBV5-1,CASSFVAPDEKLFF,TGCGCCAGCAGCTTCGTCGCACCCGATGAAAAACTGTTTTTT
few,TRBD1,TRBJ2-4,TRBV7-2,CASSLGGTENIQYF,TGTGCCAGCAGCTTAGGAGGGACAGAAAACATTCAGTACTTC
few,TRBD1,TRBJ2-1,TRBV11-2,CASSDRVYNEQFF,TGTGCCAGCAGCGACAGGGTTTACAATGAGCAGTTCTTC
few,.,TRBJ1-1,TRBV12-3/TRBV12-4,CASTMGGSMNTEAFF,TGTGCCAGCACCATGGGGGGATCCATGAACACTGAAGCTTTCTTT
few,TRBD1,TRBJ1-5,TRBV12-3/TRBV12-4,CASSLASTGTLSQPQHF,TGTGCCAGCAGTTTAGCTTCGACAGGGACACTCTCTCAGCCCCAGCATTTT
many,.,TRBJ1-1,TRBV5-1,CASSQNPGITEAFF,TGCGCCAGCAGCCAGAATCCGGGGATTACTGAAGCTTTCTTT
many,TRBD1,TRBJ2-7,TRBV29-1,CSVEIPGQGRYEQYF,TGCAGCGTTGAAATACCCGGACAGGGCCGATACGAGCAGTACTTC
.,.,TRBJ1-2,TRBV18,CASSPRGTGGYTF,TGTGCCAGCTCACCGCGGGGGACCGGTGGCTACACCTTC
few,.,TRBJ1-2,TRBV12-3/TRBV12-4,CASSLYTGGYTF,TGTGCCAGCAGTTTGTATACAGGTGGCTACACCTTC
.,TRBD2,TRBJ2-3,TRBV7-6,CASTAGGSTDTQYF,TGTGCCAGCACCGCGGGGGGGAGCACAGATACGCAGTATTTT
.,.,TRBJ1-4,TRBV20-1,CSASGVGGKLFF,TGCAGTGCTTCCGGGGTCGGGGGGAAACTGTTTTTT
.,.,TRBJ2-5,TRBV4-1,CASSQEQVLQETQYF,TGCGCCAGCAGCCAAGAACAGGTACTCCAAGAGACCCAGTACTTC
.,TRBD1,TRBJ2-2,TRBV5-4,CASSPRQGGNTGELFF,TGTGCCAGCAGCCCTAGACAGGGGGGGAACACCGGGGAGCTGTTTTTT
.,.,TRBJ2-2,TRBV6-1,CASRSGSTGVTGELFF,TGTGCCAGCAGATCCGGATCGACAGGAGTCACCGGGGAGCTGTTTTTT